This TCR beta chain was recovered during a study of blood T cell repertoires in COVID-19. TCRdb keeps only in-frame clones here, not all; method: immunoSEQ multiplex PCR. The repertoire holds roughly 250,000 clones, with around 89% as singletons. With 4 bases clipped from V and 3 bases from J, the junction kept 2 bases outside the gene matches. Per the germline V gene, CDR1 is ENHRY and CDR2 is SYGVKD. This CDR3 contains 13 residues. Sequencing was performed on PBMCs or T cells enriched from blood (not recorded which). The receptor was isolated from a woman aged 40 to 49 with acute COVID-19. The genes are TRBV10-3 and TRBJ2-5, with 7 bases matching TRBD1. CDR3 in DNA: TGTGCCATCAGTGCAGGGGGAAAAGAGACCCAGTACTTC. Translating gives CAISAGGKETQYF.